These 19 T cell receptor beta chains came from one sample sequenced in a study of immune reconstitution after stem cell transplant in scleroderma. TCRdb re-derived calls from the RT-PCR reads in MiXCR, one entry per CDR3 protein. The sample holds over 2,000 distinct CDR3 sequences, about 7.7% seen once. The sample was collected before or after autologous hematopoietic stem cell transplantation (not recorded which). These receptor sequences come from a male donor with systemic sclerosis.

The chain uses TRBV5-1 and TRBJ1-2; the D gene is possibly TRBD1 (5 bases). The length of the CDR3 is 15 residues. Per the germline V gene, CDR1 is SGHRS and CDR2 is YFSETQ. Trimming left V 4 bases short and J 5 bases short, with 18 bases between. The CDR3 DNA sequence: TGCGCCAGCAGCCAGGACGGGGCAACGGGATATGGCTACACCTTC. It specifies CASSQDGATGYGYTF.

By frequency in the sample, this clonotype is large. The chain combines TRBV6-1 with TRBJ1-1, with 8 bases identical to TRBD1. Losses at the gene ends were 7 bases for V and 3 bases for J; bases not matched to a gene: 7. Germline-derived CDR1 and CDR2 are MNHNS and SASEGT. There are 14 residues in the CDR3. The CDR3 sequence is CASKRQGSDTEAFF. The CDR3 DNA reads TGTGCCAGCAAGCGACAGGGGTCGGACACTGAAGCTTTCTTT.

By share of the sample, this clonotype is medium-sized. The CDR3 DNA follows: TGCAGTGCTAGGCAACTAGCGGGGGGTTCAGATACGCAGTATTTT. Its translation is CSARQLAGGSDTQYF. The chain has TRBV20-1 and TRBJ2-3; 12 nucleotides line up with TRBD2. The germline V gene encodes CDR1 DFQATT and CDR2 SNEGSKA (reference sequence). CDR3 length equals 15 residues. Trimming cost V 3 bases and J 4 bases; bases outside gene matches: 5.

This clonotype qualifies as medium-sized. The chain carries TRBV20-1 and TRBJ2-1; possibly TRBD2 for D (5 bases). This CDR3 contains 12 residues. V shed 6 bases and J shed 6 bases, with 12 bases lying between them. CDR1 and CDR2 (germline): DFQATT, SNEGSKA (reference sequence). In DNA form, the CDR3 reads TGCAGTGCCTCCGGAGGCGGCAATGAGCAGTTCTTC. This sequence encodes CSASGGGNEQFF.

This clonotype is medium-sized (0.01 to 0.1%) by share. The chain joins TRBV20-1 to TRBJ1-5, with a possible D match to TRBD1 (6 bases). Trimming pared 6 bases from V and 3 bases from J, leaving 18 bases between. CDR1 is DFQATT and CDR2 is SNEGSKA in the germline V gene (reference sequence). CDR3 size: 15 residues. CDR3 amino acids: CSATPDAGDNQPQHF. The CDR3 DNA follows: TGCAGTGCCACCCCTGACGCAGGGGACAATCAGCCCCAGCATTTT.

By sample fraction, this clonotype is medium-sized (0.01 to 0.1%). This chain links TRBV20-1 with TRBJ1-1, with no clear D. Germline V CDR1 and CDR2: DFQATT, SNEGSKA (reference sequence). This CDR3 is built from 12 residues. Trimming shortened V by 6 bases and J by 4 bases, and 12 bases separated the two germline ends. DNA of the CDR3: TGCAGTGCCGTAGACGGGTTCACTGAAGCTTTCTTT. Translating it yields CSAVDGFTEAFF.

Relative to its sample, this clonotype is medium-sized (0.01 to 0.1%). This sequence joins TRBV20-1 and TRBJ2-7; D perhaps matches TRBD2 (6 bases). The length of the CDR3 is 14 residues. Germline V lookup: CDR1 DFQATT, CDR2 SNEGSKA (reference sequence). V lost 3 bases to trimming and J lost 2 bases, with 14 bases between them. The DNA for the CDR3 is TGCAGTGCTAGTAGGAGGGAGACGACCTACGAGCAGTACTTC. This translates into CSASRRETTYEQYF.

This clonotype was picked up a small number of times. The chain is built from TRBV20-1 and TRBJ2-3; TRBD2 agrees at 12 bases. This CDR3 contains 17 residues. Germline lookup yields CDR1 DFQATT and CDR2 SNEGSKA (reference sequence). Trimming cost V 5 bases and J 2 bases; bases outside gene matches: 11. CDR3 loop: CSAGPPGLAGTTDTQYF. The DNA of the CDR3 is TGCAGTGCTGGACCCCCCGGACTAGCGGGGACCACAGATACGCAGTATTTT.

By sample fraction, this clonotype is medium-sized (0.01 to 0.1%). At one of its ends the junction is not consistent with the germline gene, which may arise from a read error. This chain links TRBV7-9 with TRBJ2-1; no reliable D call. The CDR3 loop spans 14 amino acids. Germline V CDR1 and CDR2: SEHNR, FQNEAQ (reference sequence). CDR3 bases: TGTGCCAGCAGCTTAATGGGGTCCTATAATGAGCAGTTCTTC. This translates into CASSLMGSYNEQFF.

This clonotype is judged medium-sized (0.01 to 0.1%). J is TRBJ2-1 and V is TRBV3-1, with 9 bases identical to TRBD2. V gave up 5 bases and J gave up 5 bases; unmatched junction bases: 7. Looked up from germline, CDR1 is LGHDT and CDR2 is YNNKEL (reference sequence). There are 15 residues in the CDR3. CDR3 sequence (DNA): TGTGCCAGCAGCTCCCTAGCGGGGTCTAACAATGAGCAGTTCTTC. It specifies CASSSLAGSNNEQFF.

By frequency in the sample, this clonotype is medium-sized. The V call is TRBV12-3 or TRBV12-4, the J call TRBJ2-3, with unresolved D. The CDR3 runs to 15 residues. The V gene lost 3 bases and the J gene lost 3 bases, with 13 bases spanning the gap. In DNA form, the CDR3 reads TGTGCCAGCAGTTTCGAGGCTGCTGTAACAGATACGCAGTATTTT. Translation: CASSFEAAVTDTQYF.

This clonotype is deemed medium-sized. This chain connects TRBV29-1 to TRBJ2-1, with D possibly being TRBD2 (5 bases). Germline V lookup: CDR1 SQVTM, CDR2 ANQGSEA. The V gene lost 2 bases and the J gene lost 4 bases, with 12 bases spanning the gap. This CDR3 contains 14 residues. CDR3 coding DNA: TGCAGCGTTGAAAGCACGGGGTATTACAATGAGCAGTTCTTC. Protein: CSVESTGYYNEQFF.

The chain carries TRBV5-6 and TRBJ2-3; D might be TRBD2 (6 bases). V dropped 4 bases and J dropped 5 bases, with 14 bases sitting between them. This CDR3 region has 14 residues. Germline loops: CDR1 SGHDT, CDR2 YYEEEE. The chain's CDR3 is CASSRGDFQDTQYF. In DNA form, the CDR3 reads TGTGCCAGCAGCCGCGGGGACTTTCAAGATACGCAGTATTTT.

Sample share makes this clonotype medium-sized. The chain recombines TRBV4-1 with TRBJ2-7; D remains unclear. The germline CDR1 and CDR2 sequences are MGHRA and YSYEKL. This CDR3 is built from 13 residues. V was shortened by 0 bases and J by 6 bases, with 9 bases between the two germline ends. The CDR3 nucleotides read TGCGCCAGCAGCCAAGAGAGTTGGGGCGAGCAGTACTTC. It is translated as CASSQESWGEQYF.

By share, this clonotype counts as large (0.1 to 1%). V and J are TRBV3-1 and TRBJ1-1; D remains ambiguous. V was shortened by 9 bases and J by 3 bases, with 11 bases between the two germline ends. This CDR3 comprises 12 residues. Germline lookup yields CDR1 LGHDT and CDR2 YNNKEL (reference sequence). DNA of the CDR3: TGTGCCAGTCAAAATGGGCACACTGAAGCTTTCTTT. This translates into CASQNGHTEAFF.

Note on this clonotype: This could be a read error, since a much larger clone is one nucleotide away. The chain employs TRBV3-1 and TRBJ2-7; D may match TRBD1 or TRBD2 (5 bases each). The germline V and J ends were trimmed by 4 bases and 2 bases, with 12 bases remaining between them. In germline, CDR1 is LGHDT, CDR2 YNNKEL (reference sequence). This CDR3 has 14 amino acids. The CDR3 bases are TGTGCCAGCAGCCGAGATAGGGGACCCTACGAGCAGTACTTC. It yields the protein CASSRDRGPYEQYF.

This clonotype is termed medium-sized. The gene calls are TRBV7-2 and TRBJ1-2; 7 positions agree with TRBD1. Germline V lookup: CDR1 SGHTA, CDR2 FQGNSA. The CDR3 extends over 15 amino acids. Germline trimming cut 4 bases from V and 0 bases from J; bases unmatched to any gene: 5. The CDR3, as DNA: TGTGCCAGCAGCTCGTCGACAGGGACTAACTATGGCTACACCTTC. This codes for CASSSSTGTNYGYTF.

This clonotype is judged medium-sized. The CDR3 nucleotides are TGCAGTGCTAGAAAGCCGCTAAAAGAAACGATACTCAGGGGCGTCTATGGCTACACCTTC. Its translation: CSARKPLKETILRGVYGYTF. The chain recombines TRBV20-1 with TRBJ1-2; perhaps TRBD1 as D (6 bases). The CDR3 sequence is 20 residues long. Germline V lookup: CDR1 DFQATT, CDR2 SNEGSKA (reference sequence). Deletions cut 2 bases from V and 4 bases from J, with 32 bases between.

This clonotype is large within its sample. This chain joins TRBV7-2 and TRBJ2-7, with D uncertain. Germline loops: CDR1 SGHTA, CDR2 FQGNSA. V lost 1 base and J 5 bases, leaving 15 bases between the germline ends. The CDR3 sequence is 15 residues long. CDR3 DNA: TGTGCCAGCAGCTTAGATGGGCACGGGCCGAACGAGCAGTACTTC. Translation gives CASSLDGHGPNEQYF.